This T cell receptor (beta chain) emerged from a study of cytomegalovirus exposure and HLA in healthy donors. Findings and limits, study-wide: There were some public TCRs occurring in many donors, but most TCR sequences were rare. Accurate HLA-A and HLA-B prediction from TCR beta sequences was reported for most subjects. V- and J-gene trimming of TCR beta was linked (in a later analysis) to a missense DCLRE1C variant.

13 Jbeta primers and 60 Vbeta primers were used for the PCR. Profiling relied on immunoSEQ multiplex PCR, and the TCRdb table lists in-frame clones only, not all of them. The profile covers around 120,000 clones, with 65% to 80% appearing a single time and 2.7% taken by the ten largest. This CDR3 contains 15 residues. The V gene's germline CDR1 is LNHNV and CDR2 YYDKDF (reference sequence). Trimming took off 0 bases at V and 5 bases at J, with 14 bases between the two ends. Of note for this clone: What it binds is unknown.

The J gene is TRBJ2-7, the V gene TRBV15; D is perhaps TRBD2 (5 bases). The sample consisted of PBMCs. This receptor was taken from a middle-aged woman in good health and CMV-seropositive. The chain's CDR3 is CATSRDMTIRNEQYF. CDR3 in DNA: TGTGCCACCAGCAGAGATATGACTATCCGTAACGAGCAGTACTTC.